Below are 21 T cell receptor beta chains sequenced from a single sample in a study of spatial heterogeneity in lung cancer. Time point reported: sample taken at primary tumor resection. The study sequenced unsorted whole RNA from tumor, nontumor lung or frozen PBMC. MiXCR, applied by TCRdb to the 5' RACE reads, yields one record per CDR3 protein. This table has about 50,000 distinct CDR3 sequences, less than 9% appearing once. The material was PBMCs, obtained at surgery. These receptors were obtained from a female donor with early-stage non-small cell lung cancer.

This chain connects TRBV6-2 or TRBV6-3 to TRBJ2-2; D unclear. CDR1 MNHEY and CDR2 SVGEGT come from the germline V gene. CDR3 length equals 12 residues. V was clipped by 7 bases and J by 3 bases, with 6 bases between them. CDR3 in amino acids: CASTGDTGELFF. Here the CDR3 DNA reads TGTGCCAGCACAGGAGACACCGGGGAGCTGTTTTTT.

This clonotype was detected many times. The rearrangement links TRBV28 to TRBJ1-2, with TRBD1 identical over 7 bases. Germline V gene data show CDR1 as MDHEN and CDR2 as SYDVKM. The CDR3 totals 14 residues. Trimming removed 3 bases from V and 7 bases from J; junction bases left unmatched: 8. The CDR3 DNA reads as TGTGCCAGCAGTTTGGTGACAGGGAATTTTGGCTACACCTTC. Encoded protein: CASSLVTGNFGYTF.

This clonotype turned up a few times. The rearrangement joins TRBV7-2 to TRBJ2-3; no reliable D call. CDR3 length: 13 amino acids. Germline V CDR1 and CDR2: SGHTA, FQGNSA. The V gene lost 7 bases and the J gene lost 6 bases, with 14 bases spanning the gap. DNA for the CDR3: TGTGCCAGCAAAAACCCCCCTTTTGATACGCAGTATTTT. Amino acid sequence: CASKNPPFDTQYF.

The J gene is TRBJ2-2, the V gene TRBV30, with D unclear. The CDR3 loop spans 13 amino acids. CDR1 and CDR2 from the germline V gene are GTSNPN and SVGIG (reference sequence). The CDR3 reads CAVRLLGTGELFF. In nucleotides, the CDR3 is TGTGCGGTCCGACTCCTGGGGACCGGGGAGCTGTTTTTT.

V is TRBV7-3 and J is TRBJ2-5; the D gene could be TRBD1 or TRBD2 (5 bases each). The CDR3 spans 17 residues. Germline V lookup: CDR1 SGHTA, CDR2 FQGTGA. V lost 8 bases to trimming and J lost 1 base, with 23 bases between them. The CDR3 sequence: CASFGLPGTQPQETQYF. In DNA form, the CDR3 reads TGTGCCAGCTTCGGACTCCCAGGGACCCAACCCCAAGAGACCCAGTACTTC.

This clonotype was found many times. The chain links TRBV3-1 to TRBJ2-7; unclear D gene. CDR1 and CDR2 (germline): LGHDT, YNNKEL (reference sequence). The CDR3 consists of 14 residues. Between the trimmed V and J ends, which lost 2 bases and 2 bases, there was a span of 10 bases. The CDR3 spells CASSQQTWAYEQYF. Written as DNA, the CDR3 is TGTGCCAGCAGCCAACAGACGTGGGCCTACGAGCAGTACTTC.

The chain has TRBV7-2 and TRBJ2-7; D perhaps matches TRBD1 (5 bases). The CDR3 extends over 14 amino acids. Trimming left V 4 bases short and J 2 bases short, with 12 bases between. Germline CDR1 SGHTA, CDR2 FQGNSA. The CDR3 sequence: CASSSLRDTYEQYF. CDR3 coding DNA: TGTGCCAGCAGCTCACTCAGGGATACCTACGAGCAGTACTTC. Looking up the rest from reference TRBV7-2 and TRBJ2-7 gives the full variable domain: GAGVSQSPSNKVTEKGKDVELRCDPISGHTALYWYRQSLGQGLEFLIYFQGNSAPDKSGLPSDRFSAERTGGSVSTLTIQRTQQEDSAVYLCASSSLRDTYEQYFGPGTRLTVT.

The DNA of the CDR3 is TGTGCCAGCAGCCCCCAGACTAATGAAAAACTGTTTTTT. Translated, it gives CASSPQTNEKLFF. The rearrangement links TRBV16 to TRBJ1-4; D remains ambiguous. Germline V CDR1 and CDR2: KGHSY, FQNENV. This CDR3 has 13 residues. The V end lost 4 bases, the J end lost 2 bases, and 5 bases lay between the germline ends. The variable domain in full, with the rest retrieved from reference TRBV16 and TRBJ1-4, is GEEVAQTPKHLVRGEGQKAKLYCAPIKGHSYVFWYQQVLKNEFKFLISFQNENVFDETGMPKERFSAKCLPNSPCSLEIQATKLEDSAVYFCASSPQTNEKLFFGSGTQLSVL.

This clonotype has at least ten counts. The chain is built from TRBV19 and TRBJ1-1; TRBD1 agrees at 10 bases. V lost 6 bases, J lost 4 bases, and 8 bases stayed unmatched. Per germline, CDR1 LNHDA and CDR2 SQIVND (reference sequence). CDR3 length: 15 residues. The CDR3 here is CASRPTGGGSTEAFF. The CDR3 DNA sequence: TGTGCCAGTAGACCGACAGGGGGCGGGAGCACTGAAGCTTTCTTT. The variable domain in full, completed from reference TRBV19 and TRBJ1-1, reads DGGITQSPKYLFRKEGQNVTLSCEQNLNHDAMYWYRQDPGQGLRLIYYSQIVNDFQKGDIAEGYSVSREKKESFPLTVTSAQKNPTAFYLCASRPTGGGSTEAFFGQGTRLTVV.

This clonotype was seen a handful of times. The chain has TRBV28 and TRBJ2-3; D is ambiguous. Germline CDR1 is MDHEN and CDR2 is SYDVKM. The CDR3 consists of 11 residues. V was pared by 3 bases and J by 8 bases, with 6 bases between. The DNA of the CDR3 is TGTGCCAGCAGTTTTCTGGGTACGCAGTATTTT. Translation gives CASSFLGTQYF.

The genes are TRBV28 and TRBJ2-3; 8 bases are shared with TRBD2. The CDR3 loop spans 14 amino acids. V lost 5 bases to trimming and J lost 6 bases; unmatched junction nucleotides: 7. CDR1 MDHEN and CDR2 SYDVKM come from the germline V gene. CDR3 sequence: CASSPGGGIDTQYF. The DNA for the CDR3 is TGTGCCAGCAGTCCGGGCGGGGGGATCGATACGCAGTATTTT.

The table lists this clonotype with many counts. The chain couples TRBV6-2 or TRBV6-3 to TRBJ2-1; no clear D gene. This CDR3 contains 14 residues. V gave up 0 bases and J gave up 3 bases, with 6 bases separating them. CDR1 is MNHEY, CDR2 SVGEGT, per germline. CDR3 loop: CASSYSRSYNEQFF. The CDR3 nucleotides are TGTGCCAGCAGTTACTCCAGAAGCTACAATGAGCAGTTCTTC.

The chain employs TRBV4-2 and TRBJ2-3, with 11 nucleotides matching TRBD2. The V and J ends lost 4 bases and 5 bases, in that order; junction bases with no gene match: 11. CDR3 size: 17 residues. The germline V gene encodes CDR1 LGHNA and CDR2 YNFKEQ. This CDR3 reads CASSRVFSGGAGDTQYF. CDR3 nucleotides: TGTGCCAGCAGCCGAGTCTTTAGCGGGGGGGCCGGAGATACGCAGTATTTT.

This clonotype was seen repeatedly, ten times or more. The chain recombines TRBV4-1 with TRBJ2-1, with D tentatively TRBD1 or TRBD2 (6 bases each). The CDR3 spans 17 residues. Trimming took 6 bases from V and 9 from J, leaving 27 bases between them. Germline V gene lookup returns CDR1 MGHRA and CDR2 YSYEKL. The CDR3 loop is CASSHLLVGGGFGEQFF. CDR3 nucleotide sequence: TGCGCCAGCAGTCATCTTTTGGTGGGGGGCGGTTTTGGTGAGCAGTTCTTC.

The chain couples TRBV2 to TRBJ2-5; no firm D call. The CDR3 consists of 13 residues. V was shortened by 4 bases and J by 2 bases, with 8 bases between the two germline ends. Germline V lookup: CDR1 SNHLY, CDR2 FYNNEI. CDR3: CASSGRPQETQYF. In DNA form, the CDR3 reads TGTGCCAGCAGTGGACGACCTCAAGAGACCCAGTACTTC.

This clonotype turned up a few times. The chain joins TRBV10-1 to TRBJ1-5, with D possibly matching TRBD1 (6 bases). The CDR3 contains 16 residues. V shed 0 bases and J shed 1 base, with 10 bases lying between them. The V gene's germline CDR1 is WNHNN and CDR2 SYGVQD (reference sequence). This CDR3 reads CASSESARGSNQPQHF. CDR3 sequence (DNA): TGCGCCAGCAGTGAGTCCGCCAGGGGCAGCAATCAGCCCCAGCATTTT.

This clonotype was observed a few times. V and J are TRBV7-8 and TRBJ1-5, with D hard to call. From germline, CDR1 is SGHVS and CDR2 FQNEAQ. The CDR3 contains 18 residues. V lost 5 bases, J lost 0 bases, and 20 bases lay in between. CDR3 in amino acids: CASSPLVRTGYSNQPQHF. CDR3 nucleotides: TGTGCCAGCAGCCCGCTCGTTAGGACTGGATATAGCAATCAGCCCCAGCATTTT. The full variable domain, rest sourced from reference TRBV7-8 and TRBJ1-5, is GAGVSQSPRYKVAKRGQDVALRCDPISGHVSLFWYQQALGQGPEFLTYFQNEAQLDKSGLPSDRFFAERPEGSVSTLKIQRTQQEDSAVYLCASSPLVRTGYSNQPQHFGDGTRLSIL.

This clonotype turned up a few times. The V call is TRBV7-8, the J call TRBJ2-7; 7 bases align to TRBD1. Germline V lookup: CDR1 SGHVS, CDR2 FQNEAQ. Trimming removed 3 bases from V and 3 bases from J; junction bases left unmatched: 2. The length of the CDR3 is 13 residues. The CDR3 DNA sequence: TGTGCCAGCAGCTTGGGACAGCTCTACGAGCAGTACTTC. Translation: CASSLGQLYEQYF.

The sample holds many counts of this clonotype. The chain carries TRBV20-1 and TRBJ2-5, with 9 bases fitting TRBD1. Germline V gene data show CDR1 as DFQATT and CDR2 as SNEGSKA (reference sequence). V trimming: 3 bases; J trimming: 4 bases; junction bases outside the gene matches: 9. The CDR3 extends over 15 amino acids. The CDR3 sequence is CSASPGQGVLETQYF. The CDR3 DNA follows: TGCAGTGCTAGCCCGGGACAGGGAGTTCTAGAGACCCAGTACTTC.

The chain has TRBV24-1 and TRBJ2-2; TRBD2 might be the D (7 bases). Germline V gene lookup returns CDR1 KGHDR and CDR2 SFDVKD. V lost 3 bases, J lost 1 base, and 11 bases lay in between. There are 16 residues in the CDR3. CDR3 sequence reads: CATSDRGAKNTGELFF. CDR3 in DNA: TGTGCCACCAGTGATCGGGGGGCAAAGAACACCGGGGAGCTGTTTTTT.

This clonotype was observed many times. V gene TRBV6-2 or TRBV6-3 combines with J gene TRBJ1-2; D not resolved. Per the germline V gene, CDR1 is MNHEY and CDR2 is SVGEGT. The CDR3 contains 14 residues. Trimming took 0 bases from V and 8 from J, leaving 13 bases between them. The CDR3 DNA is TGTGCCAGCAGTTACTCGACGGGTCCGGGAGGCTACACCTTC. Translated: CASSYSTGPGGYTF.